The entry that follows covers one T cell receptor beta chain sequence. The sample belongs to a study of blood T cell repertoires in COVID-19. Overall study context: Samples of COVID-19 (acute and convalescent) were obtained from the United States, Italy and Spain. T cells, B-cell-depleted T cells, or PBMCs provided the cDNA or gDNA that served as material.

Per the original data handling: Amplified reference gene primers provided the basis for estimating nucleated cell counts. Produced via immunoSEQ multiplex PCR; TCRdb's table is partial and in-frame only. V, J and clone size derive from that table, while D and trimming were established from the DNA sequence. The data hold around 190,000 clones, with approximately 86% observed a single time. The TCR originated in a man aged 25 to 40 with acute or convalescent COVID-19. Sequencing was carried out using peripheral blood.

The CDR3, as DNA: TGTGCCAGCAGCCCTAGTATTGAAGCTTTCTTT. Amino acids: CASSPSIEAFF. The chain joins TRBV7-2 to TRBJ1-1; D remains unclear. With 5 bases removed from V and 7 bases from J, the gap between germline ends came to 8 bases. In germline, CDR1 is SGHTA, CDR2 FQGNSA. There are 11 residues in the CDR3.